Listed below are T cell receptor beta chains from one sample, sequenced in a study of response to subunit inactivated influenza vaccine. TCRdb called the RT-PCR reads again in MiXCR, with one record for every CDR3 protein. The table includes more than 450,000 distinct CDR3 sequences, under 9% detected once. Sequences were derived from PBMCs from blood, sampled around 25 months after vaccination. The origin of the receptors is a man between 50 and 69 years old who received an inactivated influenza vaccine. Both conserved end residues are part of each CDR3. The D gene is left open where the match is weak. Some rows mark clone size as missing; the rest say once, few, many or name a class of expanded clone.

v_gene: TRBV7-2; j_gene: TRBJ2-2; abundance: many; d_gene: TRBD1; CDR3nt: TGTGCCAGCAGCATTAGCACCGGGACAGGGGTAGCCGGGGAGCTGTTTTTT; CDR3aa: CASSISTGTGVAGELFF
v_gene: TRBV4-2; j_gene: TRBJ2-4; abundance: many; d_gene: .; CDR3nt: TGTGCCAGCAGCCAAGATGCCAGTCCCAAAAACATTCAGTACTTC; CDR3aa: CASSQDASPKNIQYF
v_gene: TRBV7-2; j_gene: TRBJ2-7; abundance: few; d_gene: TRBD2; CDR3nt: TGTGCCAGCAGCTTAGTTTGGAGCGGGGTCGAGCAGTACTTC; CDR3aa: CASSLVWSGVEQYF
v_gene: TRBV10-3; j_gene: TRBJ2-3; abundance: .; d_gene: .; CDR3nt: TGTGCCATCAGTGAAATAGGGATGGGCACAGATACGCAGTATTTT; CDR3aa: CAISEIGMGTDTQYF
v_gene: TRBV5-1; j_gene: TRBJ2-1; abundance: .; d_gene: .; CDR3nt: TGCGCCAGCAGGCTCGATACAGGGTACAGTGAGCAGTTCTTC; CDR3aa: CASRLDTGYSEQFF
v_gene: TRBV9; j_gene: TRBJ2-3; abundance: .; d_gene: TRBD1; CDR3nt: TGTGCCAGCAGCGTAGGGACAGGGAACACAGATACGCAGTATTTT; CDR3aa: CASSVGTGNTDTQYF
v_gene: TRBV7-9; j_gene: TRBJ1-2; abundance: .; d_gene: .; CDR3nt: TGTGCCAGCAGCTTAGGACCGGCCCCGAATGGCTACACCTTC; CDR3aa: CASSLGPAPNGYTF
v_gene: TRBV2; j_gene: TRBJ1-1; abundance: .; d_gene: TRBD1; CDR3nt: TGTGCCAGCAGGGAAACCCAGGGGGCTGGCACTGAAGCTTTCTTT; CDR3aa: CASRETQGAGTEAFF
v_gene: TRBV5-1; j_gene: TRBJ1-2; abundance: many; d_gene: .; CDR3nt: TGCGCCAGCACTCCTTCCAGGGAACATGGCTACACCTTC; CDR3aa: CASTPSREHGYTF
v_gene: TRBV7-9; j_gene: TRBJ2-5; abundance: few; d_gene: TRBD2; CDR3nt: TGTGCCACTCAGCGGGGGGGCCGTGAGACCCAGTACTTC; CDR3aa: CATQRGGRETQYF
v_gene: TRBV29-1; j_gene: TRBJ2-5; abundance: .; d_gene: .; CDR3nt: TGCAGCGTTGATTTTGGGACCCAGTACTTC; CDR3aa: CSVDFGTQYF
v_gene: TRBV30; j_gene: TRBJ1-1; abundance: .; d_gene: .; CDR3nt: TGTGCCTGGAGGCTGACAGGTGAGTCGACTGAAGCTTTCTTT; CDR3aa: CAWRLTGESTEAFF
v_gene: TRBV20-1; j_gene: TRBJ2-1; abundance: few; d_gene: .; CDR3nt: TGCAGTGCTAGAGGCGGGTCAGGGGCGAATGAGCAGTTCTTC; CDR3aa: CSARGGSGANEQFF
v_gene: TRBV4-2; j_gene: TRBJ2-3; abundance: many; d_gene: .; CDR3nt: TGTGCCAGCAGCCAAGAGAGTTCTAGCACAGATACGCAGTATTTT; CDR3aa: CASSQESSSTDTQYF
v_gene: TRBV29-1; j_gene: TRBJ2-7; abundance: many; d_gene: .; CDR3nt: TGCAGCGCCCGACGGGACTCCTCCGCGGGGGAGCAGTACTTC; CDR3aa: CSARRDSSAGEQYF
v_gene: TRBV5-1; j_gene: TRBJ2-5; abundance: few; d_gene: .; CDR3nt: TGCGCCAGCAGCGTCAGAAGTGGGTCCCGGGAGACCCAGTACTTC; CDR3aa: CASSVRSGSRETQYF
v_gene: TRBV25-1; j_gene: TRBJ1-1; abundance: .; d_gene: TRBD1; CDR3nt: TGTGCCAGCACTACCATAGACAGGGGCACTGAAGCTTTCTTT; CDR3aa: CASTTIDRGTEAFF
v_gene: TRBV6-2/TRBV6-3; j_gene: TRBJ2-7; abundance: few; d_gene: .; CDR3nt: TGTGCCAGCAGACCCGGGACCTCCCGGAGTGACGAGCAGTACTTC; CDR3aa: CASRPGTSRSDEQYF
v_gene: TRBV5-5; j_gene: TRBJ2-7; abundance: few; d_gene: TRBD2; CDR3nt: TGTGCCAGCAGCTTGCGGGAGACTAGCGGACTCTACGAGCAGTACTTC; CDR3aa: CASSLRETSGLYEQYF
v_gene: TRBV12-3/TRBV12-4; j_gene: TRBJ1-1; abundance: .; d_gene: .; CDR3nt: TGTGCCAGCAGTCCGGACGGGGAGGTGAGCACTGAAGCTTTCTTT; CDR3aa: CASSPDGEVSTEAFF
v_gene: TRBV7-2; j_gene: TRBJ1-3; abundance: few; d_gene: .; CDR3nt: TGTGCCAGCACCCGTGGGGGGACCTTGTACTCTGGAAACACCATATATTTT; CDR3aa: CASTRGGTLYSGNTIYF
v_gene: TRBV4-3; j_gene: TRBJ2-6; abundance: .; d_gene: .; CDR3nt: TGCGCCAGCAGCCAAGGGACAGCTCGAGCCAACGTCCTGACTTTC; CDR3aa: CASSQGTARANVLTF
v_gene: TRBV29-1; j_gene: TRBJ2-5; abundance: .; d_gene: TRBD1; CDR3nt: TGCAGCGTCAAGGGACAGCTAATCCAAGAGACCCAGTACTTC; CDR3aa: CSVKGQLIQETQYF
v_gene: TRBV12-3/TRBV12-4; j_gene: TRBJ1-2; abundance: few; d_gene: TRBD1; CDR3nt: TGTGCCAGCAGTTTGGAGTTTTCGGCGACAGGGCAACTTGGCTACACCTTC; CDR3aa: CASSLEFSATGQLGYTF
v_gene: TRBV20-1; j_gene: TRBJ2-7; abundance: .; d_gene: .; CDR3nt: TGCAGTGCCAGAACAGGGAACCCTATTTACGAGCAGTACTTC; CDR3aa: CSARTGNPIYEQYF
v_gene: TRBV12-3/TRBV12-4; j_gene: TRBJ1-1; abundance: .; d_gene: .; CDR3nt: TGTGCCAGCAGTTTAGTCACGAGAGGTATGAGCATGAACACTGAAGCTTTCTTT; CDR3aa: CASSLVTRGMSMNTEAFF
v_gene: TRBV9; j_gene: TRBJ2-3; abundance: few; d_gene: TRBD1; CDR3nt: TGTGCCAGCAGCATTGGGACAGTGCGCACAGATACGCAGTATTTT; CDR3aa: CASSIGTVRTDTQYF
v_gene: TRBV12-3/TRBV12-4; j_gene: TRBJ1-6; abundance: few; d_gene: .; CDR3nt: TGTGCCAGCAGTTCCCGCACGGGTGGTAATTCACCCCTCCACTTT; CDR3aa: CASSSRTGGNSPLHF
v_gene: TRBV10-3; j_gene: TRBJ1-4; abundance: many; d_gene: TRBD1; CDR3nt: TGTGCCACCCGGGACAGCATGGATGAAAAACTGTTTTTT; CDR3aa: CATRDSMDEKLFF